This TCR beta chain comes out of a study of T cells in localized non-small cell lung cancer. CDR3 size: 14 residues. In germline, CDR1 is SGHVS, CDR2 FQNEAQ. Trimming removed 4 bases from V and 2 bases from J, with 11 bases in between. TCRdb keeps only in-frame clones here, not all; method: immunoSEQ multiplex PCR. Of 23,000 or so clones in the sample, roughly 90% were seen once. The rearrangement links TRBV7-8 to TRBJ2-5; no firm D call. The TCR originated in a male donor aged 60 or over with stage II lung adenocarcinoma. Sample: peripheral blood mononuclear cells, taken before any cancer treatment. CDR3 bases: TGTGCCAGCAGCTCAGCTAGACTTCAAGAGACCCAGTACTTC. Translated, it gives CASSSARLQETQYF.